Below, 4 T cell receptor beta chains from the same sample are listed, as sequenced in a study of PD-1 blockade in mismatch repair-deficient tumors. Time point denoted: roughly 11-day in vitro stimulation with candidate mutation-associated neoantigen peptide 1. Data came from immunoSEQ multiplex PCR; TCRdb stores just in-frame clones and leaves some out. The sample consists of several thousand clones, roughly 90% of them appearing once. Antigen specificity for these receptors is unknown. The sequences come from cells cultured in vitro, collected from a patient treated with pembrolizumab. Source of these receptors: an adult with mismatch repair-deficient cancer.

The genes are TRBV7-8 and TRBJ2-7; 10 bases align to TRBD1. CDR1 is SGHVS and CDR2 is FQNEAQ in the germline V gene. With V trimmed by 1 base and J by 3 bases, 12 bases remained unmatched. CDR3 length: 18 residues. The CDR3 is CASSLVEIAGTGDYEQYF. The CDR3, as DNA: TGTGCCAGCAGCTTAGTAGAGATAGCCGGGACAGGGGACTACGAGCAGTACTTC.

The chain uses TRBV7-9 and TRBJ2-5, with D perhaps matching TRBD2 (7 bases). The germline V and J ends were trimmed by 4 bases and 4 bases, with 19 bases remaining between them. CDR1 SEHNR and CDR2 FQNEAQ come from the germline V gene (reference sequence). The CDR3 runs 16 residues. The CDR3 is CASSSAGGHPPETQYF. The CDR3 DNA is TGTGCCAGCAGCTCGGCCGGGGGGCACCCTCCAGAGACCCAGTACTTC.

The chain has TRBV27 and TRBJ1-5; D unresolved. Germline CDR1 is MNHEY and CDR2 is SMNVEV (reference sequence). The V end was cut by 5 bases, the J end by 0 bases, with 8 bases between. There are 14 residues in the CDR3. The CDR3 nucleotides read TGTGCCAGCAGTAGAACTTATAGCAATCAGCCCCAGCATTTT. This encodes CASSRTYSNQPQHF.

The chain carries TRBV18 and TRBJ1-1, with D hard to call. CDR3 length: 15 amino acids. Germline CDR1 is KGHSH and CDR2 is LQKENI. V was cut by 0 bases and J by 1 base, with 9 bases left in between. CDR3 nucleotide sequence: TGTGCCAGCTCACCACCACGGGGAGGGAACACTGAAGCTTTCTTT. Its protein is CASSPPRGGNTEAFF.